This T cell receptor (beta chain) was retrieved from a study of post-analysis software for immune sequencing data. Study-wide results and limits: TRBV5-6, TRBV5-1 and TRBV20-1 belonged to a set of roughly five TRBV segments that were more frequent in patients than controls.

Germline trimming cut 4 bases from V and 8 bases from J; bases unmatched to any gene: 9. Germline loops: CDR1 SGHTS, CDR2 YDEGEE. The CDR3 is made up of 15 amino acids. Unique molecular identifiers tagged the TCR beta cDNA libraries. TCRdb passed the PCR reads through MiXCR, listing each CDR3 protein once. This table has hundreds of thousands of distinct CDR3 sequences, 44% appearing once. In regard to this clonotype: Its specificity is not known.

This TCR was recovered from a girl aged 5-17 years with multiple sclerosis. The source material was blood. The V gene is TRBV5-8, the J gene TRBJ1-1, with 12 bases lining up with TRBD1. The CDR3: CASSAVGTGGLEAFF. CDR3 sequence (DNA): TGTGCCAGCAGCGCCGTCGGGACAGGGGGCCTCGAAGCTTTCTTT.